A single T cell receptor (beta chain) is shown here with its context. Antigen: not known. The sample originates from a study of T cells in localized non-small cell lung cancer. Regarding the study as a whole: The appearance of a median approximately 57 of the top 100 tumor clones was seen in adjacent lung. Without multi-region sequencing, intratumor heterogeneity could not be excluded. Uninvolved adjacent lung had the highest recorded T cell clonality, with tumor below it.

The data were produced by immunoSEQ multiplex PCR, yet TCRdb's version contains in-frame clones alone and is incomplete. This sample has fewer than 35,000 clones, with about 90% found just once. CDR1 is KGHSH, CDR2 LQKENI, per germline. The CDR3 covers 14 residues. Trimming removed 6 bases at V and 3 bases at J, with 11 bases between. The chain is built from TRBV18 and TRBJ1-4, with D possibly matching TRBD1 (5 bases). This receptor was obtained from a man aged 35 to 70 with stage II lung adenocarcinoma. The starting material was PBMCs, obtained before any cancer treatment. The CDR3 region is CASSGALANEKLFF. CDR3 DNA: TGTGCCAGCTCTGGGGCTCTAGCTAATGAAAAACTGTTTTTT.